The rows below give T cell receptor beta chains drawn from one sample of a study of T cells in narcolepsy. Some clones are missing from TCRdb's copy, which holds only in-frame ones; the method was immunoSEQ multiplex PCR. The sample includes about 35,000 clones, 65% to 85% of them seen just once. What was sequenced was memory (CD45RA-) CD4+ T cells from blood. Receptors were obtained from a human donor in good health. Both conserved end residues are part of each CDR3. D genes are given only for firm matches. Not all rows give a size; the values are once, few, many and, for expanded clones, a class.

NA TRBJ1-2 NA TRBV19 CASSLAPDSNYGYTF TGTGCCAGTAGTTTGGCACCCGATTCGAACTATGGCTACACCTTC
TRBD1 TRBJ2-1 NA TRBV30 CAWHPGGREQFF TGTGCCTGGCACCCAGGGGGACGTGAGCAGTTCTTC
NA TRBJ2-7 NA TRBV4-3 CASSLNLGIEQYF TGCGCCAGCAGCCTAAATCTCGGGATTGAGCAGTACTTC
NA TRBJ1-1 NA TRBV7-2 CASSPPVLNTEAFF TGTGCCAGCAGCCCTCCTGTTTTGAACACTGAAGCTTTCTTT
TRBD2 TRBJ2-7 NA TRBV9 CASSLGEGNVWEQYF TGTGCCAGCAGTTTGGGGGAGGGCAACGTTTGGGAGCAGTACTTC
NA TRBJ2-7 NA TRBV7-2 CASTLGGGDEQYF TGTGCCAGCACCCTCGGGGGCGGGGACGAGCAGTACTTC
NA TRBJ2-7 once TRBV7-2 CASSPGGRRVGEQYF TGTGCCAGCAGCCCGGGGGGCCGAAGAGTGGGCGAGCAGTACTTC
TRBD2 TRBJ2-3 NA TRBV9 CASSHSGGADTQYF TGTGCCAGCAGCCATAGCGGGGGGGCCGATACGCAGTATTTT
TRBD2 TRBJ2-5 NA TRBV7-9 CASAGGGVAETQYF TGTGCCAGCGCCGGCGGGGGGGTCGCGGAGACCCAGTACTTC
TRBD2 TRBJ2-7 NA TRBV5-4 CASSLGPSGRRYEQYF TGTGCCAGCAGCTTGGGGCCTAGCGGGCGGCGATACGAGCAGTACTTC
NA TRBJ1-2 NA TRBV6-5 CASSYQTRGQNYGYTF TGTGCCAGCAGTTACCAGACTAGGGGACAAAACTATGGCTACACCTTC
NA TRBJ1-6 NA TRBV2 CASSQRLLSYNSPLHF TGTGCCAGCAGTCAACGACTGTTATCCTATAATTCACCCCTCCACTTT
NA TRBJ2-1 few TRBV2 CASSELGNRNEQFF TGTGCCAGCAGTGAACTCGGGAACCGGAATGAGCAGTTCTTC
NA TRBJ2-5 NA TRBV29-1 CSVGDGSQETQYF TGCAGCGTTGGAGACGGCAGCCAAGAGACCCAGTACTTC
NA TRBJ2-7 NA TRBV18 CASSPNPLGYEQYF TGTGCCAGCTCACCCAACCCTCTAGGGTACGAGCAGTACTTC
NA TRBJ2-5 NA TRBV28 CASSPDPRKTQYF TGTGCCAGCAGTCCGGACCCTCGAAAGACCCAGTACTTC
TRBD2 TRBJ2-5 NA TRBV5-1 CASSLSSSGGPETQYF TGCGCCAGCAGCTTGTCGAGTTCGGGAGGGCCGGAGACCCAGTACTTC
TRBD2 TRBJ2-3 NA TRBV27 CASKMMASGADTQYF TGTGCCAGCAAGATGATGGCTAGCGGGGCGGATACGCAGTATTTT
NA TRBJ2-6 few TRBV4-1 CASSQAPGFGANVLTF TGCGCCAGCAGCCAAGCGCCGGGCTTTGGGGCCAACGTCCTGACTTTC
NA TRBJ1-1 NA TRBV5-6 CASSLAAMNTEAFF TGTGCCAGCAGCTTGGCCGCTATGAACACTGAAGCTTTCTTT
NA TRBJ2-1 NA TRBV7-2 CASSLAPVAGHNEQFF TGTGCCAGCAGCTTAGCGCCGGTCGCGGGACACAATGAGCAGTTCTTC
NA TRBJ2-3 NA TRBV18 CASSPPGTDTQYF TGTGCCAGCTCACCGCCCGGAACAGATACGCAGTATTTT
NA TRBJ2-7 NA TRBV7-6 CASSLVRGDPSRNF TGTGCCAGCAGCTTAGTGCGAGGGGATCCCTCGAGGAACTTC
TRBD1 TRBJ2-7 NA TRBV11-2 CASSSLRDRNSYEQYF TGTGCCAGCAGTTCTCTCCGGGACAGGAACTCCTACGAGCAGTACTTC
NA TRBJ2-1 NA TRBV6-4 CASSVDKSKYNEQFF TGTGCCAGCAGTGTCGATAAATCCAAATACAATGAGCAGTTCTTC
TRBD1 TRBJ2-1 few TRBV18 CASSGTGKGNEQFF TGTGCCAGCTCAGGGACAGGGAAGGGCAATGAGCAGTTCTTC
TRBD1 TRBJ2-3 NA TRBV7-3 CASSLRRGTGRYF TGTGCCAGCAGCTTAAGAAGGGGGACAGGGAGGTATTTT
TRBD2 TRBJ2-1 NA TRBV6-5 CASSYRGLGGNNEQFF TGTGCCAGCAGTTACCGGGGACTAGGGGGTAACAATGAGCAGTTCTTC
NA TRBJ2-7 NA TRBV5-4 CASSLRQDYEQYF TGTGCCAGCAGCTTGCGGCAGGACTACGAGCAGTACTTC
NA TRBJ1-3 NA TRBV18 CASSPRQGGPISGNTIYF TGTGCCAGCTCACCACGGCAGGGAGGCCCTATCTCTGGAAACACCATATATTTT
TRBD2 TRBJ2-3 NA TRBV11-3 CASSLGSGSKSDTQYF TGTGCCAGCAGCTTAGGGAGCGGGAGTAAGTCAGATACGCAGTATTTT
NA TRBJ2-5 NA TRBV2 CASSILNQETQYF TGTGCCAGCAGTATATTAAACCAAGAGACCCAGTACTTC
NA TRBJ1-6 few TRBV19 CASRDQLGRGDSPLHF TGTGCCAGTAGGGATCAACTAGGAAGGGGGGATTCACCCCTCCACTTT
NA TRBJ1-4 NA TRBV5-6 CASSLQGTNEKLFF TGTGCCAGCAGCTTACAGGGCACTAATGAAAAACTGTTTTTT
NA TRBJ1-5 NA TRBV19 CASSIYSDFNQPQHF TGTGCCAGTAGTATATACAGTGACTTCAATCAGCCCCAGCATTTT
NA TRBJ2-7 NA TRBV5-1 CASSLVDEQYF TGCGCCAGCAGCTTGGTCGACGAGCAGTACTTC
NA TRBJ2-5 NA TRBV11-2 CASSLEERTQYF TGTGCCAGCAGCTTAGAAGAGCGAACCCAGTACTTC
TRBD2 TRBJ2-1 NA TRBV2 CASSDSGGSYNEQFF TGTGCCAGCAGTGATTCGGGGGGTTCCTACAATGAGCAGTTCTTC
NA TRBJ1-2 NA TRBV7-8 CASSLGQTSNYGYTF TGTGCCAGCAGCTTAGGACAGACTTCTAACTATGGCTACACCTTC
TRBD1 TRBJ1-5 NA TRBV6-1 CASSEEQGVWHQPQHF TGTGCCAGCAGTGAAGAACAGGGGGTTTGGCATCAGCCCCAGCATTTT
TRBD1 TRBJ2-7 NA TRBV6-6 CASGRQGSYEQYF TGTGCCAGCGGTAGACAGGGTTCCTACGAGCAGTACTTC
TRBD2 TRBJ2-7 NA TRBV28 CASGLLSGSSYEQYF TGTGCCAGCGGCCTTCTCAGCGGGAGCTCCTACGAGCAGTACTTC
NA TRBJ2-3 once TRBV5-5 CASSLLGDTQYF TGTGCCAGCAGCTTACTAGGGGATACGCAGTATTTT
TRBD1 TRBJ1-2 NA TRBV13 CASSLRQGARGYTF TGTGCCAGCAGCTTACGACAGGGGGCTCGGGGCTACACCTTC
NA TRBJ1-3 NA TRBV6-5 CASSVGNTIYF TGTGCCAGCAGTGTGGGGAACACCATATATTTT
NA TRBJ1-5 medium-sized TRBV6-5 CASRRDVNQPQHF TGTGCCAGCAGGCGGGACGTAAATCAGCCCCAGCATTTT
TRBD2 TRBJ2-3 NA TRBV30 CAWSRTSGRTDTQYF TGTGCCTGGAGTCGGACTAGCGGGAGGACAGATACGCAGTATTTT
NA TRBJ2-3 few TRBV7-9 CASSYTGPTGTDTQYF TGTGCCAGCAGCTATACCGGGCCAACCGGGACAGATACGCAGTATTTT
TRBD1 TRBJ2-2 few TRBV10-3 CAISGTGTGELFF TGTGCCATCAGTGGGACAGGGACCGGGGAGCTGTTTTTT
NA TRBJ1-1 NA TRBV9 CASSFTANTEAFF TGTGCCAGCTCCTTCACAGCAAACACTGAAGCTTTCTTT
TRBD2 TRBJ2-1 once TRBV7-3 CASSPGAGGFRGNEQFF TGTGCCAGCAGCCCAGGTGCGGGGGGGTTCAGAGGGAATGAGCAGTTCTTC
TRBD2 TRBJ2-5 once TRBV18 CASSPTSGVETQYF TGTGCCAGCTCACCGACTAGCGGGGTGGAGACCCAGTACTTC
TRBD1 TRBJ2-5 NA TRBV10-3 CAIRLDRGETQYF TGTGCCATCAGATTAGACAGGGGTGAGACCCAGTACTTC